The 15 T cell receptor beta chains listed next were all sequenced from one sample in a study of T cells after posttransplantation cyclophosphamide. A marrow graft followed busulfan-fludarabine conditioning, with cyclophosphamide on days +3 and +4. TCRdb keeps only in-frame clones here, not all; method: immunoSEQ multiplex PCR. Of tens of thousands of clones in the sample, roughly 87% were seen once. The source was PBMCs, collected less than 70 days after allogeneic stem cell transplant with posttransplant cyclophosphamide. The receptors come from a male patient between 55 and 70 years old who received an allogeneic stem cell transplant from a related donor and was CMV-positive. Some T cells may arise from the graft donor.

J is TRBJ2-1 and V is TRBV7-6; D remains unclear. The germline CDR1 and CDR2 sequences are SGHVS and FNYEAQ. The CDR3 extends over 16 amino acids. Trimming pared 5 bases from V and 2 bases from J, leaving 16 bases between. The CDR3 DNA is TGTGCCAGCAGCCCCCGAGATAGCAACCCCTACAATGAGCAGTTCTTC. It is translated as CASSPRDSNPYNEQFF.

The gene calls are TRBV2 and TRBJ1-2; D not certain. Trimming took 6 bases from V and 3 from J, leaving 5 bases between them. Germline loops: CDR1 SNHLY, CDR2 FYNNEI. The CDR3 contains 11 residues. The CDR3 DNA sequence: TGTGCCAGCAGGGACTACTATGGCTACACCTTC. Protein sequence: CASRDYYGYTF.

This rearrangement joins TRBV29-1 to TRBJ2-3; D is unclear. The CDR3 length is 11 residues. Between the trimmed V and J ends, which lost 7 bases and 2 bases, there was a span of 7 bases. The germline V gene encodes CDR1 SQVTM and CDR2 ANQGSEA. The CDR3 region has the DNA TGCAGCGGTGCAGTCACAGATACGCAGTATTTT. It encodes CSGAVTDTQYF.

This chain links TRBV5-6 with TRBJ1-6; 8 positions match TRBD1. Trimming at V came to 6 bases and at J to 10 bases, leaving 9 bases not matched to a gene. There are 14 residues in the CDR3. Per the germline V gene, CDR1 is SGHDT and CDR2 is YYEEEE. CDR3 in amino acids: CASIPDRVQSPLHF. CDR3 DNA sequence: TGTGCCAGCATCCCGGACAGGGTCCAGTCACCCCTCCACTTT.

The J gene is TRBJ2-1, the V gene TRBV19; TRBD2 is a possible D gene (5 bases). Trimming removed 5 bases at V and 9 bases at J, with 26 bases between. The CDR3 extends over 17 amino acids. The germline gives CDR1 LNHDA, CDR2 SQIVND (reference sequence). CDR3 DNA sequence: TGTGCCAGTAGTGCCCACCGGGGAAACCTTAACCGGGGTGAGCAGTTCTTC. Encoded protein: CASSAHRGNLNRGEQFF.

This chain connects TRBV4-1 to TRBJ1-2; possibly TRBD1 for D (6 bases). Per the germline V gene, CDR1 is MGHRA and CDR2 is YSYEKL. The CDR3 has 16 residues. V lost 1 base to trimming and J lost 2 bases, with 14 bases between them. The CDR3 DNA follows: TGCGCCAGCAGCCAAGGTTCGCAGGGGCCGAACTATGGCTACACCTTC. Encoded protein: CASSQGSQGPNYGYTF.

The chain is built from TRBV6-1 and TRBJ1-2, with D possibly TRBD1 on 6 matching bases. Trimming stripped 2 bases from V and 2 bases from J, with 12 bases between. The germline gives CDR1 MNHNS, CDR2 SASEGT. This CDR3 is 15 amino acids long. CDR3 residues: CASSEMGTTNYGYTF. The CDR3 region has the DNA TGTGCCAGCAGTGAAATGGGGACAACAAACTATGGCTACACCTTC.

The rearrangement joins TRBV28 to TRBJ1-2; no reliable D call. The V gene lost 10 bases and the J gene lost 3 bases, with 15 bases spanning the gap. CDR3 length: 13 amino acids. The germline V gene encodes CDR1 MDHEN and CDR2 SYDVKM. The CDR3 is CATTPAGYYGYTF. Written as DNA, the CDR3 is TGTGCCACCACCCCGGCGGGCTACTATGGCTACACCTTC.

The genes are TRBV4-1 and TRBJ1-1, with 10 positions matching TRBD1. The germline V gene has CDR1 MGHRA and CDR2 YSYEKL. The CDR3 has 16 amino acids. V lost 1 base to trimming and J lost 5 bases; unmatched junction nucleotides: 7. CDR3 region: CASSQAGTGVKTEAFF. In DNA form, the CDR3 reads TGCGCCAGCAGCCAAGCCGGGACAGGGGTTAAGACTGAAGCTTTCTTT.

The chain links TRBV2 to TRBJ1-1; 8 nucleotides line up with TRBD1. J was trimmed by 5 bases and V by 6 bases; bases with no gene match: 2. The CDR3 runs to 12 residues. Germline assignment: CDR1 SNHLY and CDR2 FYNNEI. The CDR3 DNA reads as TGTGCCAGCAGAACAGGGGGAACTGAAGCTTTCTTT. Its translation is CASRTGGTEAFF.

This chain joins TRBV5-6 and TRBJ1-6; D might be TRBD1 (5 bases). V lost 2 bases to trimming and J lost 8 bases, with 14 bases between them. The CDR3 has 15 residues. Per the germline V gene, CDR1 is SGHDT and CDR2 is YYEEEE. The CDR3 sequence is CASSLYDRGYSPLHF. The CDR3 DNA reads as TGTGCCAGCAGCTTATATGACAGAGGTTATTCACCCCTCCACTTT.

The rearrangement links TRBV6-6 to TRBJ1-2, with D maybe TRBD1 (6 bases). The germline gives CDR1 MNHNY, CDR2 SVGAGI (reference sequence). Trimming shortened V by 10 bases and J by 8 bases, and 17 bases separated the two germline ends. The CDR3 sequence is 12 residues long. The CDR3: CATVSPGVGYTF. The CDR3 nucleotides are TGTGCCACCGTATCTCCAGGGGTCGGCTACACCTTC.

The genes are TRBV7-2 and TRBJ2-1, with 9 bases fitting TRBD2. CDR1 SGHTA and CDR2 FQGNSA come from the germline V gene. Losses at the gene ends were 5 bases for V and 6 bases for J; bases not matched to a gene: 2. The CDR3 spans 13 residues. CDR3 in amino acids: CASSVGLANEQFF. For the CDR3, the DNA is TGTGCCAGCAGCGTGGGACTAGCCAATGAGCAGTTCTTC.

This chain joins TRBV27 and TRBJ1-2, with TRBD1 matching 8 bases. V lost 3 bases and J lost 0; bases outside the gene matches: 6. CDR3 length equals 16 residues. CDR1 and CDR2 from the germline V gene are MNHEY and SMNVEV (reference sequence). CDR3 protein: CASSLGRGRANYGYTF. The CDR3 DNA is TGTGCCAGCAGTTTGGGCAGGGGGCGCGCTAACTATGGCTACACCTTC.

V usage is TRBV7-9 and J usage is TRBJ2-3; D perhaps matches TRBD1 (5 bases). The ends were cut back, 6 bases at V and 6 bases at J, with 22 bases in the middle. Germline lookup yields CDR1 SEHNR and CDR2 FQNEAQ (reference sequence). This CDR3 has 16 residues. The chain's CDR3 is CASRRNPGFLGDTQYF. Written as DNA, the CDR3 is TGTGCCAGCAGGCGGAACCCAGGGTTTTTGGGGGATACGCAGTATTTT. The full variable domain, with the rest looked up from reference TRBV7-9 and TRBJ2-3, is DTGVSQNPRHKITKRGQNVTFRCDPISEHNRLYWYRQTLGQGPEFLTYFQNEAQLEKSRLLSDRFSAERPKGSFSTLEIQRTEQGDSAMYLCASRRNPGFLGDTQYFGPGTRLTVL.